A selection of T cell receptor beta chains follows, all from one sample in a study of T cell repertoires in cytomegalovirus infection. Their cognate antigens are unknown. TCRdb re-derived calls from the reads in MiXCR, one entry per CDR3 protein. This sample has 640,000 or so distinct CDR3 sequences; roughly 30% occur once, and the top ten carry approximately 18%. The sequencing here drew on cultured PBMCs, taken from culture after CMV antigen stimulation. Receptor source: a human donor in good health (CMV status not recorded). Some clones in this sample may be carry-over from other donors' samples. Each CDR3 is given with its conserved first and last residue. D genes are given only for firm matches. Clone size is given for some rows only: seen once, a few or many times, or a class if the clone is expanded.

size,V,D,J,DNA,CDR3
NA,TRBV7-6,NA,TRBJ2-3,TGTGCCAGCAGCCCCCCGGCGAATACGCAGTATTTT,CASSPPANTQYF
many,TRBV7-2,NA,TRBJ1-4,TGTGCCAGCACCCCGACGGGAGCAACTAATGAAAAACTGTTTTTT,CASTPTGATNEKLFF
few,TRBV7-9,NA,TRBJ1-6,TGTGCCAGCAGCCCCGCCGGGACCTCGGGCTCACCCCTCCACTTT,CASSPAGTSGSPLHF
NA,TRBV12-3/TRBV12-4,NA,TRBJ2-7,TGTGCCAGCAGCCCGACAGGACTTTTCTCCTACGAGCAGTACTTC,CASSPTGLFSYEQYF
NA,TRBV6-1,NA,TRBJ2-2,TGTGCCAGCAGGAGCGACAGGGTTGGAGGGACCGGGGAGCTGTTTTTT,CASRSDRVGGTGELFF
many,TRBV7-2,TRBD2,TRBJ2-7,TGTGCCAGCAGCCTACTAGCGGGATACTCCTACGAGCAGTACTTC,CASSLLAGYSYEQYF
few,TRBV11-2,NA,TRBJ2-3,TGTGCCAGCAGCAGCTTCGATTGGGGACGCGGTTTGAACACAGATACGCAGTATTTT,CASSSFDWGRGLNTDTQYF
NA,TRBV7-2,TRBD1,TRBJ1-4,TGTGCCAGCAGCTCGAGCCCACAGGGGCTAGTGGCTAATGAAAAACTGTTTTTT,CASSSSPQGLVANEKLFF
few,TRBV4-1,NA,TRBJ1-1,TGCGCCAGCAGCCAAGGGCCCACAGGTATGGGCACTGAAGCTTTCTTT,CASSQGPTGMGTEAFF
NA,TRBV19,NA,TRBJ2-1,TGTGCCAGTTCTAAGGGCAATTGGGATGAGCAGTTCTTC,CASSKGNWDEQFF
NA,TRBV7-9,TRBD1,TRBJ2-1,TGTGCCAGCAGCTTGGACAACCTGGGTGATCGGGTGGACAGGAGGAATGAGCAGTTCTTC,CASSLDNLGDRVDRRNEQFF
NA,TRBV27,NA,TRBJ2-5,TGTGCCAGCCCATCCAGCCGAGAGACCCAGTACTTC,CASPSSRETQYF
NA,TRBV20-1,NA,TRBJ2-3,TGCAGTGCTAGAGTCCCGCTCGGGGACCTTTGGACAGATACGCAGTATTTT,CSARVPLGDLWTDTQYF
many,TRBV12-3/TRBV12-4,NA,TRBJ2-5,TGTGCCAGCAGCAGTCGTTTAGGAGAGACCCAGTACTTC,CASSSRLGETQYF
NA,TRBV7-2,TRBD1,TRBJ2-7,TGTGCCAGCAGTTTCCAGGGGGCTTATGACGAGCAGTACTTC,CASSFQGAYDEQYF
NA,TRBV7-6,TRBD2,TRBJ2-1,TGTGCCAGCAGCTTAGGGCGCCTAGCGGAGGAAAATTTCTACAATGAGCAGTTCTTC,CASSLGRLAEENFYNEQFF
NA,TRBV12-3/TRBV12-4,TRBD1,TRBJ1-1,TGTGCCAGCAGAGGGGAAGGGACAGGGTCGCCTGAAGCTTTCTTT,CASRGEGTGSPEAFF
few,TRBV12-3/TRBV12-4,TRBD2,TRBJ2-1,TGTGCCAGCAGCCCGCCGGGACTAGCAGGTTACAATGAGCAGTTCTTC,CASSPPGLAGYNEQFF
few,TRBV7-2,TRBD2,TRBJ2-7,TGTGCCAGCAGCTTAGCGTGGGGGGGGTACGAGCAGTACTTC,CASSLAWGGYEQYF
NA,TRBV4-2,TRBD2,TRBJ2-3,TGTGCCAGCAGGGATAGCGGGGGCAACACAGATACGCAGTATTTT,CASRDSGGNTDTQYF
few,TRBV7-2,NA,TRBJ2-4,TGTGCCAGCAGCATTAATACGGGCATTCAGTACTTC,CASSINTGIQYF
NA,TRBV25-1,TRBD2,TRBJ2-3,TGTGCCAGCCAGATCCCCGGGACTAGCGGGAGGTTAAGCACAGATACGCAGTATTTT,CASQIPGTSGRLSTDTQYF
NA,TRBV28,TRBD2,TRBJ2-7,TGTGCCAGCAGTACCGGGACTAGCGTCTCCTACGAGCAGTACTTC,CASSTGTSVSYEQYF
NA,TRBV19,TRBD1,TRBJ1-1,TGTGCCAGTAGTCCCTGGACAGGGGGGAACACTGAAGCTTTCTTT,CASSPWTGGNTEAFF